One sample yielded the 22 T cell receptor beta chains listed below, sequenced in a study of CD8 T cells in ankylosing spondylitis. Via MiXCR, TCRdb re-called the 5' RACE reads, giving one row per CDR3 protein. The sample consists of 180,000 or so distinct CDR3 sequences, under 14% of them appearing once. Source material: blood, either unsorted or a sorted T cell fraction (not recorded which). The receptors come from a male donor with ankylosing spondylitis or in good health (not recorded which).

This clonotype was recorded a few times. This chain links TRBV5-6 with TRBJ1-1; D uncertain. Germline values: CDR1 SGHDT, CDR2 YYEEEE. The CDR3 consists of 14 residues. V was shortened by 0 bases and J by 8 bases, with 14 bases between the two germline ends. CDR3 DNA: TGTGCCAGCAGCTTGGAGGCAGGCTCGGCCGAAGCTTTCTTT. Protein product: CASSLEAGSAEAFF. The complete variable domain, with remaining parts taken from reference TRBV5-6 and TRBJ1-1, reads DAGVTQSPTHLIKTRGQQVTLRCSPKSGHDTVSWYQQALGQGPQFIFQYYEEEERQRGNFPDRFSGHQFPNYSSELNVNALLLGDSALYLCASSLEAGSAEAFFGQGTRLTVV.

This clonotype has at least ten counts. The chain recombines TRBV5-1 with TRBJ2-5; D is possibly TRBD2 (5 bases). The CDR3 has 12 residues. Trimming stripped 4 bases from V and 2 bases from J, with 6 bases between. Germline values: CDR1 SGHRS, CDR2 YFSETQ. The chain's CDR3 is CASSLAQETQYF. CDR3 nucleotides: TGCGCCAGCAGCCTAGCACAAGAGACCCAGTACTTC.

This clonotype was seen many times. The chain carries TRBV5-1 and TRBJ2-7, with 9 nucleotides matching TRBD1. V shed 0 bases and J 3 bases; nucleotides not matched to a gene: 4. The CDR3 contains 15 residues. The germline gives CDR1 SGHRS, CDR2 YFSETQ. Here the CDR3 DNA reads TGCGCCAGCAGCTTGGCAGGGACAGGGAACTACGAGCAGTACTTC. Its translation is CASSLAGTGNYEQYF.

In regard to this clonotype: Being one base from a much bigger clone, this may be a read error. The chain joins TRBV12-3 or TRBV12-4 to TRBJ2-2; D gene ambiguous. The CDR3 extends over 15 amino acids. The CDR3: CAGSLTEANTGELFF. For the CDR3, the DNA is TGTGCCGGCAGTTTAACCGAAGCGAACACCGGGGAGCTGTTTTTT.

This clonotype came up many times. The chain employs TRBV5-5 and TRBJ1-2, with TRBD1 matching 7 bases. Trimming cost V 3 bases and J 8 bases; bases outside gene matches: 10. This CDR3 spans 14 amino acids. CDR1 and CDR2 (germline): SGHKS, YYEKEE (reference sequence). CDR3 nucleotides: TGTGCCAGCAGCTCCGACTTGACAGGGTCCGGCTACACCTTC. Its protein is CASSSDLTGSGYTF.

This clonotype showed up many times. V gene TRBV5-1 combines with J gene TRBJ2-1; 7 positions agree with TRBD2. The CDR3 has 15 residues. CDR1 SGHRS and CDR2 YFSETQ come from the germline V gene. V was pared by 5 bases and J by 5 bases, with 10 bases of the junction left unmatched. In DNA, the CDR3 is TGCGCCAGCAGTGACAGCGGGGCCGGACACAATGAGCAGTTCTTC. Translation: CASSDSGAGHNEQFF.

V gene TRBV20-1 combines with J gene TRBJ2-1; no definite D call. CDR1 is DFQATT and CDR2 is SNEGSKA in the germline V gene (reference sequence). V was clipped by 0 bases and J by 5 bases, with 14 bases between them. There are 15 residues in the CDR3. CDR3 in amino acids: CSARDSASDHNEQFF. CDR3 DNA sequence: TGCAGTGCTAGAGATTCGGCTAGTGACCACAATGAGCAGTTCTTC.

This clonotype was seen repeatedly, ten times or more. The J gene is TRBJ2-3, the V gene TRBV7-6; 7 bases match TRBD2. This CDR3 spans 21 amino acids. The V gene end was trimmed by 4 bases and the J gene end by 0 bases; junction bases not matched to a gene: 22. Germline V lookup: CDR1 SGHVS, CDR2 FNYEAQ. CDR3 in amino acids: CASSSTIGGAGFPPSTDTQYF. CDR3 nucleotide sequence: TGTGCCAGCAGCTCAACTATCGGTGGAGCGGGGTTCCCCCCTAGCACAGATACGCAGTATTTT.

The V and J genes are TRBV5-1 and TRBJ1-2; no clear D gene. V was pared by 3 bases and J by 2 bases, with 8 bases between. Germline CDR1 SGHRS, CDR2 YFSETQ. The CDR3 is 13 amino acids. The CDR3 bases are TGCGCCAGCAGCTCAACGACCAACTATGGCTACACCTTC. Protein: CASSSTTNYGYTF.

The chain recombines TRBV10-2 with TRBJ1-2; 12 nucleotides line up with TRBD1. Trimming removed 8 bases from V and 8 bases from J; junction bases left unmatched: 12. Germline values: CDR1 WSHSY, CDR2 SAAADI. The CDR3 totals 15 residues. CDR3 protein: CASGDRDRGLRGYTF. CDR3 DNA sequence: TGCGCCAGCGGAGACCGGGACAGGGGGCTTAGGGGCTACACCTTC.

The chain employs TRBV20-1 and TRBJ2-3, with TRBD2 identical over 10 bases. After removal of 3 bases from V and 4 bases from J, the junction contained 16 bases not matched to a gene. CDR1 DFQATT and CDR2 SNEGSKA come from the germline V gene (reference sequence). The CDR3 totals 18 residues. CDR3 sequence (DNA): TGCAGTGCTAGCGCCCTCCGGGAGGGACTAGCGACTCCAGATACGCAGTATTTT. As protein: CSASALREGLATPDTQYF.

This clonotype was found many times. The CDR3 loop reads CASRPGGNQPQHF. The CDR3 bases are TGTGCCAGCAGACCAGGAGGCAATCAGCCCCAGCATTTT. J is TRBJ1-5 and V is TRBV28, with D unresolved. The CDR3 sequence is 13 residues long. V dropped 6 bases and J dropped 2 bases, with 8 bases sitting between them. The germline V gene has CDR1 MDHEN and CDR2 SYDVKM.

This clonotype was seen at least ten times. V and J are TRBV10-3 and TRBJ1-1, with a possible D match to TRBD1 (5 bases). The length of the CDR3 is 15 residues. The ends were cut back, 7 bases at V and 1 base at J, with 16 bases in the middle. Looked up from germline, CDR1 is ENHRY and CDR2 is SYGVKD. The CDR3: CAITELATGNTEAFF. CDR3 bases: TGTGCCATCACCGAATTGGCTACAGGGAACACTGAAGCTTTCTTT.

This clonotype was seen many times. The chain joins TRBV10-3 to TRBJ1-1; 8 positions agree with TRBD1. The CDR3 consists of 16 residues. From germline, CDR1 is ENHRY and CDR2 SYGVKD. V was pared by 7 bases and J by 1 base, with 11 bases of the junction left unmatched. In nucleotides, the CDR3 is TGTGCCATCACCGAAAATCCCAGGGGGCCGAACACTGAAGCTTTCTTT. The encoded protein is CAITENPRGPNTEAFF.

This clonotype was counted at least ten times. This chain links TRBV5-1 with TRBJ2-7; D is perhaps TRBD1 (6 bases). The CDR3 has 17 amino acids. Trimming stripped 2 bases from V and 0 bases from J, with 18 bases between. Germline-derived CDR1 and CDR2 are SGHRS and YFSETQ. The CDR3 nucleotides read TGCGCCAGCAGCTTCAGCCCTGACAGGCGGAGCTCCTACGAGCAGTACTTC. This codes for CASSFSPDRRSSYEQYF.

The sample holds many counts of this clonotype. V usage is TRBV5-1 and J usage is TRBJ1-1; D call uncertain. The CDR3 has 14 amino acids. Germline CDR1 SGHRS, CDR2 YFSETQ. The V and J ends lost 4 bases and 2 bases respectively, with 12 bases between them. CDR3 bases: TGCGCCAGCAGCCCTATGGAGTCTAACACTGAAGCTTTCTTT. It yields the protein CASSPMESNTEAFF.

Concerning this clonotype: It may be a read error: a sequence one base away is much more abundant. The rearrangement joins TRBV24-1 to TRBJ2-5; D gene ambiguous. This CDR3 region has 14 residues. Germline-derived CDR1 and CDR2 are KGHDR and SFDVKD. CDR3 region: CVTSDKRNQETQYF. CDR3 DNA sequence: TGTGTCACCAGTGATAAGAGAAACCAAGAGACCCAGTACTTC.

This clonotype was recorded at least ten times. This chain connects TRBV29-1 to TRBJ2-5; D not resolved. V was clipped by 3 bases and J by 4 bases, with 6 bases between them. The CDR3 totals 11 residues. CDR1 and CDR2 (germline): SQVTM, ANQGSEA. Written as DNA, the CDR3 is TGCAGCGTTGATCCAGGAGAGACCCAGTACTTC. Protein: CSVDPGETQYF.

This rearrangement joins TRBV11-2 to TRBJ2-5; perhaps TRBD1 as D (6 bases). The CDR3 has 15 amino acids. In germline, CDR1 is SGHAT, CDR2 FQNNGV. The V and J ends lost 1 base and 5 bases respectively, with 14 bases between them. The CDR3, as DNA: TGTGCCAGCAGCTTAGTAGAACAGGGACGGGAGACCCAGTACTTC. This codes for CASSLVEQGRETQYF.

This clonotype was observed at least ten times. J is TRBJ1-1 and V is TRBV20-1, with a possible D match to TRBD1 (6 bases). Germline V gives CDR1 DFQATT, CDR2 SNEGSKA (reference sequence). The CDR3 has 15 residues. The CDR3 reads CSPVKPGHTNTEAFF. The CDR3 DNA reads as TGCAGCCCAGTGAAACCGGGACACACAAACACTGAAGCTTTCTTT.

This clonotype was observed many times. V and J are TRBV5-1 and TRBJ2-7, with TRBD1 matching over 8 bases. After removal of 0 bases from V and 3 bases from J, the junction contained 2 bases not matched to a gene. Germline CDR1 reads SGHRS; CDR2 reads YFSETQ. The CDR3 is 14 residues long. CDR3 residues: CASSLGQGIYEQYF. The CDR3 nucleotides read TGCGCCAGCAGCTTGGGACAGGGGATCTACGAGCAGTACTTC.

Ten or more counts support this clonotype. The chain has TRBV14 and TRBJ1-1; TRBD1 aligns across 7 bases. Germline CDR1 reads SGHDN; CDR2 reads FVKESK. This CDR3 has 14 amino acids. J was trimmed by 3 bases and V by 5 bases; bases with no gene match: 6. DNA of the CDR3: TGTGCCAGCAGCTACAGGGGAGGGGACACTGAAGCTTTCTTT. This codes for CASSYRGGDTEAFF.